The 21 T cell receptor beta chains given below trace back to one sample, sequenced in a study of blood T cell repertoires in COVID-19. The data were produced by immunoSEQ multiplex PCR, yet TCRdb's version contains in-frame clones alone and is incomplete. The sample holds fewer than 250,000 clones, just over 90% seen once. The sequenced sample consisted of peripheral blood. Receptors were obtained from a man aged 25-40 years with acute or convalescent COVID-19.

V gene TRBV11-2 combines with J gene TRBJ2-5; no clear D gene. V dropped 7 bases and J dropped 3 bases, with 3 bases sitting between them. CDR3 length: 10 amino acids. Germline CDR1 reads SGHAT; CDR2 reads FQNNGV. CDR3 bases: TGTGCCAGCATCAAAGAGACCCAGTACTTC. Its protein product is CASIKETQYF.

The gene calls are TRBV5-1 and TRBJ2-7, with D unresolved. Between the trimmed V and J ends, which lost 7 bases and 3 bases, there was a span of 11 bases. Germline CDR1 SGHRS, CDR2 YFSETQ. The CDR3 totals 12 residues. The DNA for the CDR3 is TGCGCCAGCTTCAGGTCTATCTACGAGCAGTACTTC. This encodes CASFRSIYEQYF.

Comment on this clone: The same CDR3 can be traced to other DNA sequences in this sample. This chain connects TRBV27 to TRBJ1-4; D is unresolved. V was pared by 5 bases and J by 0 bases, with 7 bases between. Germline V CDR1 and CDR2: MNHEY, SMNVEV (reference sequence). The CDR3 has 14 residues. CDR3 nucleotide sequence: TGTGCCAGCAGTGTGAGCGCAACTAATGAAAAACTGTTTTTT. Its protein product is CASSVSATNEKLFF.

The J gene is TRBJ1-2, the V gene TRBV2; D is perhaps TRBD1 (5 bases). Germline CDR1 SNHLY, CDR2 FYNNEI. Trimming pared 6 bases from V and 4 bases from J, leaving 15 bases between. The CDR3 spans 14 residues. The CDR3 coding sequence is TGTGCCAGCAGGGCCCCGACAGCTTTCTATGGCTACACCTTC. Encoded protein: CASRAPTAFYGYTF. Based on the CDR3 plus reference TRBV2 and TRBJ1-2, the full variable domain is EPEVTQTPSHQVTQMGQEVILRCVPISNHLYFYWYRQILGQKVEFLVSFYNNEISEKSEIFDDQFSVERPDGSNFTLKIRSTKLEDSAMYFCASRAPTAFYGYTFGSGTRLTVV.

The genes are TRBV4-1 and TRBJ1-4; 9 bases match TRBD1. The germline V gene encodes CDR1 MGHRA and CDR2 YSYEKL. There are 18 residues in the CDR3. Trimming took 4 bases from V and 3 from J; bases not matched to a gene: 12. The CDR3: CASSRDGTGKLSNEKLFF. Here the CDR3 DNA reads TGCGCCAGCAGCCGAGACGGGACAGGGAAATTGTCTAATGAAAAACTGTTTTTT.

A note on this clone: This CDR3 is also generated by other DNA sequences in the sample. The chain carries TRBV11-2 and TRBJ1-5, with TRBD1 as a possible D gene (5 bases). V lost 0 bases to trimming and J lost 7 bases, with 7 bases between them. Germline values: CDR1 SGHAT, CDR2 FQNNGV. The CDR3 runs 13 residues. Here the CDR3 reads CASSLDRGQPQHF. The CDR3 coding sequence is TGTGCCAGCAGCTTAGATCGGGGGCAGCCCCAGCATTTT.

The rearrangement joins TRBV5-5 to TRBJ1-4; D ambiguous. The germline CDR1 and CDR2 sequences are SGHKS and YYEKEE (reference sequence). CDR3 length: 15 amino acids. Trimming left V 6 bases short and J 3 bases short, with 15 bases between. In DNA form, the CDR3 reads TGTGCCAGCAAGGGTAGGGCGGGAGCTAATGAAAAACTGTTTTTT. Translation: CASKGRAGANEKLFF. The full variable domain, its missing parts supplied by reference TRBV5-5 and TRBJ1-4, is DAGVTQSPTHLIKTRGQQVTLRCSPISGHKSVSWYQQVLGQGPQFIFQYYEKEERGRGNFPDRFSARQFPNYSSELNVNALLLGDSALYLCASKGRAGANEKLFFGSGTQLSVL.

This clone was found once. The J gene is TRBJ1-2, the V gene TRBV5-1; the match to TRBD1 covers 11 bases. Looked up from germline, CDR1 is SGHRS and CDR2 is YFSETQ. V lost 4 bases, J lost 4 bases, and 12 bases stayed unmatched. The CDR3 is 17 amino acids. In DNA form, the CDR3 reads TGCGCCAGCAGCCTCCGGGACAGGGGGGCGCTTCCCTATGGCTACACCTTC. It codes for CASSLRDRGALPYGYTF.

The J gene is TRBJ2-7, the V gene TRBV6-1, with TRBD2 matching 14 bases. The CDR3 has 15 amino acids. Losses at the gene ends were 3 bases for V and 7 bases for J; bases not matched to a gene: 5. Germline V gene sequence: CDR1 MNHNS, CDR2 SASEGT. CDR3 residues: CASSDPGLAGVEQYF. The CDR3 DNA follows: TGTGCCAGCAGTGATCCGGGACTAGCGGGGGTTGAGCAGTACTTC.

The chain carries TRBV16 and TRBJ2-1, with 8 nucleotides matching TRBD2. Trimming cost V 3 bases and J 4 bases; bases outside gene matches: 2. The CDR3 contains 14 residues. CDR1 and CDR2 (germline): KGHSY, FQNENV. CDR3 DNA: TGTGCCAGCAGCCACACTAGCGGATACAATGAGCAGTTCTTC. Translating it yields CASSHTSGYNEQFF.

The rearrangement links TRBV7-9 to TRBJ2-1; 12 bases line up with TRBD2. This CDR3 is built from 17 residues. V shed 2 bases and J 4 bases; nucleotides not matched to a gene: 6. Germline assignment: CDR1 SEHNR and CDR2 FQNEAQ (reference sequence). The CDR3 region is CASSLLLAGGQYNEQFF. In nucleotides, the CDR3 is TGTGCCAGCAGCTTACTACTAGCGGGAGGCCAATACAATGAGCAGTTCTTC.

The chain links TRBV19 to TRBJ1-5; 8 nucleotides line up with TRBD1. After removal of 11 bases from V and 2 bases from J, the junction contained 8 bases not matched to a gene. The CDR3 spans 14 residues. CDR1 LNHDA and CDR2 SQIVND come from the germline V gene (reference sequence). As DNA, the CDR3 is TGTGCCGGAAGCGAGACAGGGGGCAATCAGCCCCAGCATTTT. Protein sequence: CAGSETGGNQPQHF. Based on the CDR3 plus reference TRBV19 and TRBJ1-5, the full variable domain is DGGITQSPKYLFRKEGQNVTLSCEQNLNHDAMYWYRQDPGQGLRLIYYSQIVNDFQKGDIAEGYSVSREKKESFPLTVTSAQKNPTAFYLCAGSETGGNQPQHFGDGTRLSIL.

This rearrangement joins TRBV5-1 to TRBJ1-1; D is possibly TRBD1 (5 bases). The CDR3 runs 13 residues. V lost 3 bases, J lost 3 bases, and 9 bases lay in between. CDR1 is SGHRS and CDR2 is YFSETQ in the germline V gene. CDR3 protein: CASSSDRYTEAFF. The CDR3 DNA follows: TGCGCCAGCAGCTCCGACAGATACACTGAAGCTTTCTTT.

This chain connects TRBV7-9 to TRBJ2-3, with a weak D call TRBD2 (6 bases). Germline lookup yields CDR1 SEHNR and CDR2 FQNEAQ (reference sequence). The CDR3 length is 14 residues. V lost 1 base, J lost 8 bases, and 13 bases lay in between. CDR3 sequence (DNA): TGTGCCAGCAGCTTAGTGGCCCGGCGGGGTACGCAGTATTTT. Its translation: CASSLVARRGTQYF.

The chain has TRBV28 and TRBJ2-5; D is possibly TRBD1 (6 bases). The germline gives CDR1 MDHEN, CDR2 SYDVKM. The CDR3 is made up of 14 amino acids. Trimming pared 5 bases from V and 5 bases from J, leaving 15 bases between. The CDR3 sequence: CASSPITGRETQYF. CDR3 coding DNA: TGTGCCAGCAGTCCCATAACAGGGCGTGAGACCCAGTACTTC.

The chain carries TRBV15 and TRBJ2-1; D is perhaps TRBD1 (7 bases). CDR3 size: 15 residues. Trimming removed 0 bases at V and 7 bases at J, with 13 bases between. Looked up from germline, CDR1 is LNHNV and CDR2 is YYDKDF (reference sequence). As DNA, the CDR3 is TGTGCCACCAGCAGAGAAAAGACAGGGAGGAATGAGCAGTTCTTC. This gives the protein CATSREKTGRNEQFF.

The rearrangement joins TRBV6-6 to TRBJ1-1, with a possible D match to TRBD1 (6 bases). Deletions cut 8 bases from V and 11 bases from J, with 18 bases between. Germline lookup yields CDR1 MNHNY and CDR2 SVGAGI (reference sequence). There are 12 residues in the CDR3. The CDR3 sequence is CASLPGRGVAFF. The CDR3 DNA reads TGTGCCAGCCTCCCCGGGAGGGGGGTCGCTTTCTTT.

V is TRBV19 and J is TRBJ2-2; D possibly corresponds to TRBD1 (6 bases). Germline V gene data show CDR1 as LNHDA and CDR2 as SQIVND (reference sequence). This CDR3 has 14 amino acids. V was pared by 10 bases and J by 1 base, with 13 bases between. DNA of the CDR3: TGTGCCACCCCACAGGGTAGGAACACCGGGGAGCTGTTTTTT. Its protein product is CATPQGRNTGELFF.

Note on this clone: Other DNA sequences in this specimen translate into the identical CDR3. CDR3 sequence (DNA): TGCGCCAGCAGCCCTAGCGGGAATGGTTACGAGCAGTACTTC. Translating gives CASSPSGNGYEQYF. V usage is TRBV4-1 and J usage is TRBJ2-7; 9 nucleotides align to TRBD2. Germline V gene data show CDR1 as MGHRA and CDR2 as YSYEKL. The CDR3 loop spans 14 amino acids. J lost 4 bases, V lost 4 bases, and 5 bases had no gene match.

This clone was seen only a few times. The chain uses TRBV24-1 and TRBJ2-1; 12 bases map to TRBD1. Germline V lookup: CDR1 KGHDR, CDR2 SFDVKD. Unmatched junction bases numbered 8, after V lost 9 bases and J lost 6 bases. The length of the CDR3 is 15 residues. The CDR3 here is CATGTGQGAFNEQFF. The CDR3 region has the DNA TGTGCCACCGGAACGGGACAGGGGGCGTTCAATGAGCAGTTCTTC.

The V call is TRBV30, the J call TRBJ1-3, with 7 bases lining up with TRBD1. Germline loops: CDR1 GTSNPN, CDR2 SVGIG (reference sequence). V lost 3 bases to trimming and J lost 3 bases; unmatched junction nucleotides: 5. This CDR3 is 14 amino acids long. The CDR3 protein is CAWRVRGLGNTIYF. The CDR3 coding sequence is TGTGCCTGGAGGGTGAGGGGGCTTGGAAACACCATATATTTT.